Each of the 28 T cell receptor beta chains below was sequenced from the same sample in a study of spatial heterogeneity in lung cancer. The time point: sample taken at primary tumor resection. TCRdb re-called the 5' RACE reads with MiXCR, one entry per CDR3 protein. The repertoire holds more than 60,000 distinct CDR3 sequences, with roughly 8% as singletons. Sequenced material: PBMCs, taken at surgery. The receptors come from a male donor with early-stage non-small cell lung cancer.

This clonotype has at least ten counts. The chain links TRBV27 to TRBJ2-3; D is perhaps TRBD2 (6 bases). V was pared by 4 bases and J by 1 base, with 15 bases between. From germline, CDR1 is MNHEY and CDR2 SMNVEV (reference sequence). The CDR3 totals 16 residues. The CDR3 DNA is TGTGCCAGCAGTTCCAGACTAGGCTACGGCACAGATACGCAGTATTTT. Translation: CASSSRLGYGTDTQYF.

Only a few counts were recorded for this clonotype. V and J are TRBV5-4 and TRBJ1-5; unclear D gene. This CDR3 has 12 amino acids. V lost 0 bases and J 3 bases, leaving 1 base between the germline ends. Germline-derived CDR1 and CDR2 are SGHNT and YYREEE (reference sequence). CDR3 protein: CASSLDNQPQHF. CDR3 sequence (DNA): TGTGCCAGCAGCTTGGACAATCAGCCCCAGCATTTT. The full variable domain, completed using reference TRBV5-4 and TRBJ1-5, is ETGVTQSPTHLIKTRGQQVTLRCSSQSGHNTVSWYQQALGQGPQFIFQYYREEENGRGNFPPRFSGLQFPNYSSELNVNALELDDSALYLCASSLDNQPQHFGDGTRLSIL.

The chain employs TRBV30 and TRBJ2-4; the D is unclear. The CDR3 is 13 amino acids. Looked up from germline, CDR1 is GTSNPN and CDR2 is SVGIG (reference sequence). Trimming left V 2 bases short and J 7 bases short, with 12 bases between. CDR3 nucleotides: TGTGCCTGGAGTATTAGCCGGCGGAACATTCAGTACTTC. It encodes CAWSISRRNIQYF.

The table lists this clonotype with a few counts. The V gene is TRBV6-6, the J gene TRBJ2-1; D gene ambiguous. The germline V gene encodes CDR1 MNHNY and CDR2 SVGAGI (reference sequence). CDR3 size: 11 residues. V was clipped by 8 bases and J by 10 bases, with 12 bases between them. CDR3: CASSPLKEQFF. The CDR3 region has the DNA TGTGCCAGCTCTCCGCTCAAAGAGCAGTTCTTC.

This clonotype showed up many times. V gene TRBV4-3 combines with J gene TRBJ2-6, with a tentative D call TRBD1 (6 bases). CDR3 length: 22 residues. Looked up from germline, CDR1 is LGHNA and CDR2 is YSLEER. The ends were cut back, 4 bases at V and 0 bases at J, with 28 bases in the middle. The CDR3 sequence: CASSLAQGTHTGRRSGANVLTF. CDR3 bases: TGCGCCAGCAGCCTAGCGCAGGGGACCCACACGGGACGTCGCTCTGGGGCCAACGTCCTGACTTTC.

The sample holds many counts of this clonotype. This chain joins TRBV15 and TRBJ2-1; D uncertain. CDR3 length: 14 amino acids. V was trimmed by 2 bases and J by 8 bases, leaving 13 bases between them. Per the germline V gene, CDR1 is LNHNV and CDR2 is YYDKDF (reference sequence). CDR3 loop: CATSRFNNGDEQFF. For the CDR3, the DNA is TGTGCCACCAGCAGATTTAACAATGGGGATGAGCAGTTCTTC. Supplemented by reference TRBV15 and TRBJ2-1, the full variable domain reads DAMVIQNPRYQVTQFGKPVTLSCSQTLNHNVMYWYQQKSSQAPKLLFHYYDKDFNNEADTPDNFQSRRPNTSFCFLDIRSPGLGDTAMYLCATSRFNNGDEQFFGPGTRLTVL.

This clonotype appeared many times. The chain couples TRBV2 to TRBJ1-5; D unclear. V dropped 4 bases and J dropped 4 bases, with 11 bases sitting between them. CDR3 length equals 14 residues. Germline V CDR1 and CDR2: SNHLY, FYNNEI. CDR3: CASSGASLNQPQHF. DNA for the CDR3: TGTGCCAGCAGTGGGGCCAGCCTGAATCAGCCCCAGCATTTT.

This clonotype has a count of ten or more. J is TRBJ2-7 and V is TRBV5-4; TRBD2 matches 9 bases. J was trimmed by 7 bases and V by 5 bases; bases with no gene match: 13. The CDR3 runs to 15 residues. CDR1 is SGHNT and CDR2 is YYREEE in the germline V gene (reference sequence). The CDR3 region has the DNA TGTGCCAGCAGAACCGGACTAGCGAGTCCTGAGGAGCAGTACTTC. Protein: CASRTGLASPEEQYF.

V usage is TRBV5-6 and J usage is TRBJ2-3; 15 positions agree with TRBD2. Per the germline V gene, CDR1 is SGHDT and CDR2 is YYEEEE. The CDR3 extends over 16 amino acids. V was clipped by 0 bases and J by 4 bases; unmatched bases: 0. The CDR3 sequence: CASSLGTSGRADTQYF. The CDR3 DNA reads as TGTGCCAGCAGCTTGGGGACTAGCGGGAGGGCAGATACGCAGTATTTT.

There are many counts of this clonotype. This sequence joins TRBV6-2 or TRBV6-3 and TRBJ2-7, with TRBD2 identical over 7 bases. The J segment lost 3 bases and the V segment lost 5 bases, leaving 13 bases of the junction unmatched. From germline, CDR1 is MNHEY and CDR2 SVGEGT. This CDR3 spans 16 amino acids. CDR3 nucleotide sequence: TGTGCCAGCAGTCCCCCGACGTGGGAGGGGATCTACGAGCAGTACTTC. This encodes CASSPPTWEGIYEQYF.

The chain has TRBV7-9 and TRBJ2-5, with D perhaps TRBD2 (6 bases). Germline V gene sequence: CDR1 SEHNR, CDR2 FQNEAQ (reference sequence). This CDR3 contains 15 residues. Trimming took 6 bases from V and 1 from J, leaving 15 bases between them. CDR3 nucleotides: TGTGCCAGCAGACCTCCCTCTAGCGCCCAAGAGACCCAGTACTTC. Encoded protein: CASRPPSSAQETQYF. Complete variable domain (other parts from reference TRBV7-9 and TRBJ2-5): DTGVSQNPRHKITKRGQNVTFRCDPISEHNRLYWYRQTLGQGPEFLTYFQNEAQLEKSRLLSDRFSAERPKGSFSTLEIQRTEQGDSAMYLCASRPPSSAQETQYFGPGTRLLVL.

This clonotype was observed a handful of times. The chain links TRBV7-9 to TRBJ1-1; a possible D gene is TRBD1 (6 bases). Germline V lookup: CDR1 SEHNR, CDR2 FQNEAQ (reference sequence). With 0 bases removed from V and 7 bases from J, the gap between germline ends came to 18 bases. CDR3 length equals 16 residues. The CDR3 reads CASSLAIPGEFGEAFF. The CDR3 region has the DNA TGTGCCAGCAGCTTAGCGATCCCAGGGGAATTCGGTGAAGCTTTCTTT.

At least ten counts were recorded for this clonotype. The chain carries TRBV5-1 and TRBJ2-2; D possibly corresponds to TRBD1 (5 bases). CDR1 and CDR2 (germline): SGHRS, YFSETQ. The CDR3 loop spans 14 amino acids. Between the trimmed V and J ends, which lost 4 bases and 11 bases, there was a span of 18 bases. The CDR3 nucleotides are TGCGCCAGCAGCGAAAGACAGAAGAGTTTTGAGCTGTTTTTT. Its translation is CASSERQKSFELFF.

This clonotype was counted many times. The chain recombines TRBV18 with TRBJ1-4; D is undetermined. Germline V CDR1 and CDR2: KGHSH, LQKENI. The CDR3 sequence is 13 residues long. V was clipped by 0 bases and J by 8 bases, with 7 bases between them. Written as DNA, the CDR3 is TGTGCCAGCTCACCACCCGGCAGCGAAAAACTGTTTTTT. Its protein product is CASSPPGSEKLFF.

This clonotype occurred many times. CDR3 sequence (DNA): TGTGCCTGGAGTGACCCCTTTAGGGGCCCCTACAATGAGCAGTTCTTC. It is translated as CAWSDPFRGPYNEQFF. The rearrangement links TRBV30 to TRBJ2-1; perhaps TRBD1 as D (5 bases). Germline V gene lookup returns CDR1 GTSNPN and CDR2 SVGIG (reference sequence). The CDR3 totals 16 residues. Trimming pared 1 base from V and 2 bases from J, leaving 15 bases between.

This clonotype has at least ten counts. This chain joins TRBV7-8 and TRBJ2-7, with 11 bases lining up with TRBD1. The junction had 7 bases not matched to a gene; V was cut back by 5 bases and J by 1 base. Germline V gene lookup returns CDR1 SGHVS and CDR2 FQNEAQ. The CDR3 consists of 16 residues. CDR3 nucleotide sequence: TGTGCCAGCAGCAACCGGGACAGGGGGTATTCCTACGAGCAGTACTTC. Amino acids: CASSNRDRGYSYEQYF.

This clonotype was observed at least ten times. The rearrangement joins TRBV10-3 to TRBJ1-5, with D possibly TRBD1 on 5 matching bases. This CDR3 has 15 residues. Germline V CDR1 and CDR2: ENHRY, SYGVKD. Trimming removed 2 bases at V and 4 bases at J, with 12 bases between. The CDR3, as DNA: TGTGCCATCAGTGAGCTCGGGACGGCTAATCAGCCCCAGCATTTT. Encoded protein: CAISELGTANQPQHF.

This clonotype was observed at least ten times. The rearrangement links TRBV7-9 to TRBJ2-5; D could derive from TRBD1 or TRBD2 (6 bases each). Looked up from germline, CDR1 is SEHNR and CDR2 is FQNEAQ (reference sequence). V was clipped by 5 bases and J by 3 bases, with 16 bases between them. The CDR3 is 15 residues long. The CDR3 coding sequence is TGTGCCAGCAGCCCCTTAAGGGGGGCTAAAGAGACCCAGTACTTC. It encodes CASSPLRGAKETQYF.

This clonotype was observed at least ten times. The chain combines TRBV29-1 with TRBJ1-2; 7 bases align to TRBD1. Trimming at V came to 7 bases and at J to 4 bases, leaving 12 bases not matched to a gene. The CDR3 has 14 residues. Germline loops: CDR1 SQVTM, CDR2 ANQGSEA. The CDR3 protein is CSAPEGGVGYGYTF. CDR3 in DNA: TGCAGCGCCCCAGAAGGGGGCGTTGGCTATGGCTACACCTTC.

This chain connects TRBV4-3 to TRBJ2-1; 7 bases map to TRBD2. V trimming: 0 bases; J trimming: 8 bases; junction bases outside the gene matches: 19. Germline V gene lookup returns CDR1 LGHNA and CDR2 YSLEER. The CDR3 is 19 residues long. The CDR3 spells CASSQDGGPSGSVSDEQFF. The CDR3 DNA is TGCGCCAGCAGCCAAGACGGTGGTCCTAGCGGCTCCGTGAGCGATGAGCAGTTCTTC.

This clonotype has a count of ten or more. The genes are TRBV7-7 and TRBJ2-5, with 10 bases matching TRBD2. Losses at the gene ends were 0 bases for V and 7 bases for J; bases not matched to a gene: 2. There are 14 residues in the CDR3. The germline CDR1 and CDR2 sequences are SSHAT and FNYEAQ (reference sequence). This chain's CDR3 is CASSLAVAGGTQYF. In DNA form, the CDR3 reads TGTGCCAGCAGCTTAGCAGTAGCGGGAGGGACCCAGTACTTC.

The chain has TRBV2 and TRBJ2-3; D might be TRBD2 (5 bases). CDR1 and CDR2 from the germline V gene are SNHLY and FYNNEI. The CDR3 consists of 14 residues. Trimming stripped 7 bases from V and 4 bases from J, with 15 bases between. The CDR3: CASTDVREADTQYF. The CDR3 DNA follows: TGTGCCAGCACCGATGTGAGGGAAGCAGATACGCAGTATTTT.

The chain recombines TRBV7-9 with TRBJ2-5, with D hard to call. The germline V gene has CDR1 SEHNR and CDR2 FQNEAQ (reference sequence). This CDR3 has 12 amino acids. V shed 4 bases and J shed 2 bases, with 5 bases lying between them. CDR3 amino acids: CASSSWQETQYF. CDR3 DNA: TGTGCCAGCAGCTCTTGGCAAGAGACCCAGTACTTC.

This clonotype showed up many times. V is TRBV15 and J is TRBJ1-5; D ambiguous. The CDR3 consists of 14 residues. The germline V and J ends were trimmed by 3 bases and 5 bases, with 11 bases remaining between them. In germline, CDR1 is LNHNV, CDR2 YYDKDF (reference sequence). CDR3 sequence reads: CATSREGGDQPQHF. The CDR3 region has the DNA TGTGCCACCAGCAGGGAGGGCGGGGATCAGCCCCAGCATTTT.

This sequence joins TRBV6-2 or TRBV6-3 and TRBJ1-2; D is perhaps TRBD1 (5 bases). CDR1 MNHEY and CDR2 SVGEGT come from the germline V gene. V was shortened by 5 bases and J by 0 bases, with 13 bases between the two germline ends. CDR3 size: 15 residues. The CDR3 DNA reads as TGTGCCAGCAGTACTCCGGGACGGACTAACTATGGCTACACCTTC. It translates to CASSTPGRTNYGYTF.

This clonotype was recorded many times. V and J are TRBV4-3 and TRBJ1-4; 8 nucleotides match TRBD1. The CDR3 consists of 21 residues. The germline V gene encodes CDR1 LGHNA and CDR2 YSLEER. Unmatched junction bases numbered 23, after V lost 0 bases and J lost 8 bases. DNA for the CDR3: TGCGCCAGCAGCCAAGATCGGGTGTGGGAAGGCCCAGGGGGCCTCGGCGAAAAACTGTTTTTT. Protein sequence: CASSQDRVWEGPGGLGEKLFF.

This clonotype was seen only a few times. V is TRBV5-1 and J is TRBJ2-7; D may match TRBD1 or TRBD2 (5 bases each). CDR3 length equals 14 residues. V was clipped by 8 bases and J by 5 bases, with 20 bases between them. CDR1 and CDR2 from the germline V gene are SGHRS and YFSETQ. CDR3 bases: TGCGCCAGTCACGCCGGGACCGGGCGACACGAGCAGTACTTC. Translated, it gives CASHAGTGRHEQYF.

This clonotype came up many times. The chain has TRBV29-1 and TRBJ2-3; a possible D gene is TRBD2 (5 bases). Trimming pared 6 bases from V and 0 bases from J, leaving 16 bases between. Germline values: CDR1 SQVTM, CDR2 ANQGSEA. The CDR3 is 15 residues long. For the CDR3, the DNA is TGCAGCGTGCCGAAGGGCGGGCCGAGCACAGATACGCAGTATTTT. Protein product: CSVPKGGPSTDTQYF.